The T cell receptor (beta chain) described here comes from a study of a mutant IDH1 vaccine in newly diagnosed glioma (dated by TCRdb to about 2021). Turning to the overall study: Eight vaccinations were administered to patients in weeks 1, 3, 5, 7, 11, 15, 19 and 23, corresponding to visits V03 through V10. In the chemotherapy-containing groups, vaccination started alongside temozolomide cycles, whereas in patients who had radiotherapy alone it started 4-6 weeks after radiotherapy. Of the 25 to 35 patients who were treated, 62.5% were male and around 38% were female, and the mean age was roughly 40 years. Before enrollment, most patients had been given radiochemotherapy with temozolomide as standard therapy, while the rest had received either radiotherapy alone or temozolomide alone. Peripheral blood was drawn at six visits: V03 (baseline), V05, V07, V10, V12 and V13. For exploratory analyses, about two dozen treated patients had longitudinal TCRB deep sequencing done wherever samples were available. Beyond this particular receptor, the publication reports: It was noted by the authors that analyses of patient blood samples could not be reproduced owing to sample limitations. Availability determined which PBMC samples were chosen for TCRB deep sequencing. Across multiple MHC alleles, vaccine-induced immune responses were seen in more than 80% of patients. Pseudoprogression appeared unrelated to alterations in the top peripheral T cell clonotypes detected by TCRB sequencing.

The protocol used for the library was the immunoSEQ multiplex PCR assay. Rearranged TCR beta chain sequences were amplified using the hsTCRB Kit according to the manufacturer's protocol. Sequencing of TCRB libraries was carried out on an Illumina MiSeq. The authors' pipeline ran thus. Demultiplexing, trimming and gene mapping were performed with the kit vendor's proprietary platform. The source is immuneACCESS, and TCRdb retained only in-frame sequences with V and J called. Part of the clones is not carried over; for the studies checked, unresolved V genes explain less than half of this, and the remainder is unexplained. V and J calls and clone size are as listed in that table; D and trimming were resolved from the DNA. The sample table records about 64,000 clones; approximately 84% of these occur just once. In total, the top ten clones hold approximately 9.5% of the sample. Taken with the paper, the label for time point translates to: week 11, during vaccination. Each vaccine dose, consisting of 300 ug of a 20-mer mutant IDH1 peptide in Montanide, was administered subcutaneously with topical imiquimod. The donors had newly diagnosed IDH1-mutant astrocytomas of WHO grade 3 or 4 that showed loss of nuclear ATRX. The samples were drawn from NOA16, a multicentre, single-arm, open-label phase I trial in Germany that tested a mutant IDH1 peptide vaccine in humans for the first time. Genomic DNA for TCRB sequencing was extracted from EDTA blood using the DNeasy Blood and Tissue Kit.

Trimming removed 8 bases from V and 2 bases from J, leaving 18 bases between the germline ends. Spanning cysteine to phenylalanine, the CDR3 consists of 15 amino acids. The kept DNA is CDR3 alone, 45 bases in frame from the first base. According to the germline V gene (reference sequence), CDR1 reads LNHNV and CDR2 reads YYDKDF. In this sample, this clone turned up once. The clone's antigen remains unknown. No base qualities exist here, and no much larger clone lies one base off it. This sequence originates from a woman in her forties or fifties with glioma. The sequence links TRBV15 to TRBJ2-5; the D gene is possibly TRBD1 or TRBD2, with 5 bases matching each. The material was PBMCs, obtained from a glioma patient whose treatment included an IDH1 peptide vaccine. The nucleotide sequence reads TGTGCCACCGCCAGACGAACGGGGCCTCAAGAGACCCAGTACTTC. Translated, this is CATARRTGPQETQYF.